Listed below are T cell receptor beta chains from one sample, sequenced in a study of molecular identifiers for immune sequencing clone quantification. TCRdb reprocessed the PCR reads with MiXCR, giving one entry per CDR3 protein. The repertoire includes some 680,000 distinct CDR3 sequences, about 25% of them detected once, and about 0.78% sits in the top ten. The material sequenced was naive CD8+ T cells from blood, with Jurkat cell RNA spiked in. The source of these receptors is a human donor in good health. Some libraries in this study had Jurkat cell RNA spiked in. The CDR3 runs from the conserved cysteine through the conserved F or W. D genes are given only for firm matches. Not all rows give a size; the values are once, few, many and, for expanded clones, a class.

TRBD1	TRBV3-1	TRBJ2-5	many	TGTGCCAGCAGCCGTCTCACAGGGGTCTCCCAAGAGACCCAGTACTTC	CASSRLTGVSQETQYF
TRBD1	TRBV20-1	TRBJ2-3	few	TGCAGTGCTAACTATGGACAGGGAGTGAGAGATACGCAGTATTTT	CSANYGQGVRDTQYF
.	TRBV11-2	TRBJ2-7	.	TGTGCCAGCAGCCCCGAGGTCGGGGCCTCTTTATGGGAGCAGTACTTC	CASSPEVGASLWEQYF
TRBD1	TRBV5-1	TRBJ1-1	many	TGCGCCAGCAGCTTGGCCGGGACAGACACTGAAGCTTTCTTT	CASSLAGTDTEAFF
.	TRBV19	TRBJ2-3	few	TGTGCCAGTAGTATTCTTTTGACAGATACGCAGTATTTT	CASSILLTDTQYF
TRBD1	TRBV29-1	TRBJ1-2	.	TGCAGCGTGAGGGGACAGGGTTTCTATGGCTACACCTTC	CSVRGQGFYGYTF
.	TRBV7-6	TRBJ2-7	many	TGTGCCAGCAGCTTAGCGGGTCCAAGCTCCTACGAGCAGTACTTC	CASSLAGPSSYEQYF
TRBD2	TRBV4-1	TRBJ2-1	many	TGCGCCAGCAGCCAAGAGACTAGCGGGGGGTCCGAGGAGTTCTTC	CASSQETSGGSEEFF
.	TRBV29-1	TRBJ2-7	many	TGCAGCGCAGATCCGGGACATGGTGCCGAGCAGTACTTC	CSADPGHGAEQYF
TRBD1	TRBV14	TRBJ1-1	many	TGTGCCAGCAGCCAACTTCAGGGGGTTGCCTTGAACACTGAAGCTTTCTTT	CASSQLQGVALNTEAFF
TRBD1	TRBV9	TRBJ1-3	many	TGTGCCAGCAGCATAGACAGGGCTTCAGGAAACACCATATATTTT	CASSIDRASGNTIYF
TRBD1	TRBV12-3/TRBV12-4	TRBJ2-2	many	TGTGCCAGCAGTCTCGACAGGGGGAACACCGGGGAGCTGTTTTTT	CASSLDRGNTGELFF
.	TRBV19	TRBJ2-3	.	TGTGCCAGTAGTATACGTGGCTCCCGGACCTCAGTCACAGATAAGCAGTATTTT	CASSIRGSRTSVTDKQYF
TRBD1	TRBV10-2	TRBJ2-2	few	TGCGCCAGCAGTGATCGCCGGGACAGGGGCAACACCGGGGAGCTGTTTTTT	CASSDRRDRGNTGELFF
TRBD2	TRBV28	TRBJ2-4	.	TGTGCCAGCAGCCCCCCCGGGGGGGGGGACATTCAGTACTTC	CASSPPGGGDIQYF
.	TRBV19	TRBJ1-5	.	TGTGCCAGTATCTCCCCGGGGGATCAGCCCCAGCATTTT	CASISPGDQPQHF
TRBD2	TRBV4-3	TRBJ2-7	.	TGCGCCAGCAGCCAAGATATTACCGGGAGGCCCCCCTACGAGCAGTACTTC	CASSQDITGRPPYEQYF
.	TRBV7-8	TRBJ2-5	.	TGTGCCAGCAGCTTCTCACAGTTTCTGGAGACCCAGTACTTC	CASSFSQFLETQYF
TRBD1	TRBV19	TRBJ2-3	.	TGTGCCAGTAGCCCTCTCCCCCGGGACAGAGACACAGATACGCAGTATTTT	CASSPLPRDRDTDTQYF
TRBD2	TRBV6-5	TRBJ2-2	few	TGTGCCAGCAGGGGACTAACTCTCACCGGGGAGCTGTTTTTT	CASRGLTLTGELFF
TRBD1	TRBV7-2	TRBJ2-5	many	TGTGCCAGCAGCGACAGGGGTTGGGAGACCCAGTACTTC	CASSDRGWETQYF
TRBD2	TRBV13	TRBJ2-2	.	TGTGCCAGCAGCCCCAGCGGGGGGATCGCCGGGGAGCTGTTTTTT	CASSPSGGIAGELFF
.	TRBV7-9	TRBJ1-5	many	TGTGCCAGCAGTCTAGGGGGACACAATCAGCCCCAGCATTTT	CASSLGGHNQPQHF
.	TRBV30	TRBJ1-1	.	TGTGCCTGGAGTAAAGTTGGGGCAGAACCGAACACTGAAGCTTTCTTT	CAWSKVGAEPNTEAFF
.	TRBV7-6	TRBJ2-5	.	TGTGCCAGCAGCTTGGTGGCTATTATAGAGACCCAGTACTTC	CASSLVAIIETQYF
.	TRBV4-3	TRBJ2-2	many	TGCGCCAGCAGCCAAGTCCCGGCGCAGGGAGACACCGGGGAGCTGTTTTTT	CASSQVPAQGDTGELFF
.	TRBV9	TRBJ1-2	few	TGTGCCAGCAGCGTAGGGGTCGGGACTTATGGCTACACCTTC	CASSVGVGTYGYTF
.	TRBV9	TRBJ2-3	many	TGTGCCAGCAGCGTAGTGACGGGCTCAGATACGCAGTATTTT	CASSVVTGSDTQYF
.	TRBV7-6	TRBJ2-7	.	TGTGCCAGCAGCCAAGAACAGGGAACCTCCTACGAGCAGTACTTC	CASSQEQGTSYEQYF
.	TRBV29-1	TRBJ2-4	many	TGCAGCGTTGGCGGGGCCGGAGACATTCAGTACTTC	CSVGGAGDIQYF
.	TRBV7-2	TRBJ1-4	many	TGTGCCAGCAGCTTAAGTTTTTATGCCAGGGGCCATGAAAAACTGTTTTTT	CASSLSFYARGHEKLFF
.	TRBV2	TRBJ2-7	.	TGTGCCAGCAGTCCCGGGACGATTACCTACGAGCAGTACTTC	CASSPGTITYEQYF
.	TRBV27	TRBJ1-4	many	TGTGCCAGCAGTTTATCGACAGGATCAGCTGAAAAACTGTTTTTT	CASSLSTGSAEKLFF
.	TRBV7-9	TRBJ1-1	.	TGTGCCAGCAGCTTAGGAGATGATGGCACTGAAGCTTTCTTT	CASSLGDDGTEAFF
TRBD1	TRBV5-3	TRBJ1-1	few	TGTGCCAGCAGCTTAGGGCAGGGGGCCGTTGAAGCTTTCTTT	CASSLGQGAVEAFF
.	TRBV4-1	TRBJ2-7	.	TGCGCCAGCAGCCAACGGGGTCCATTGAACGAGCAGTACTTC	CASSQRGPLNEQYF
.	TRBV5-4	TRBJ2-7	.	TGTGCCAGCAGCTTGGCCAGCGGAGCGGTCCAGCAGTACTTC	CASSLASGAVQQYF
.	TRBV27	TRBJ1-2	.	TGTGCCAGCAGTTTAATGGGGGGGCTCTATGGCTACACCTTC	CASSLMGGLYGYTF
.	TRBV15	TRBJ1-1	few	TGTGCCACCAGTTTCCCAGGGAACACTGAAGCTTTCTTT	CATSFPGNTEAFF
TRBD2	TRBV19	TRBJ2-1	.	TGTGCCAGTAGCCCCTGGGGGACTAGCGGGGGGTTTGAGCAGTTCTTC	CASSPWGTSGGFEQFF
TRBD1	TRBV12-3/TRBV12-4	TRBJ1-1	few	TGTGCCAGCAGAGATACACTTACAGGGGCCTCCGTTGTGAACACTGAAGCTTTCTTT	CASRDTLTGASVVNTEAFF
TRBD1	TRBV7-2	TRBJ2-1	.	TGTGCCACCTATAGGGACAGTTCCTACAATGAGCAGTTCTTC	CATYRDSSYNEQFF
.	TRBV9	TRBJ1-2	few	TGTGCCAGCAGCCCTAGCCAGGGGAACTATGGCTACACCTTC	CASSPSQGNYGYTF
.	TRBV2	TRBJ2-7	many	TGTGCCAGCAGTGGAGGGGACTCCTACGAGCAGTACTTC	CASSGGDSYEQYF
TRBD2	TRBV28	TRBJ2-2	few	TGTGCCAGCAGTTTGCGGGAGATGGGGACCGGGGAGCTGTTTTTT	CASSLREMGTGELFF